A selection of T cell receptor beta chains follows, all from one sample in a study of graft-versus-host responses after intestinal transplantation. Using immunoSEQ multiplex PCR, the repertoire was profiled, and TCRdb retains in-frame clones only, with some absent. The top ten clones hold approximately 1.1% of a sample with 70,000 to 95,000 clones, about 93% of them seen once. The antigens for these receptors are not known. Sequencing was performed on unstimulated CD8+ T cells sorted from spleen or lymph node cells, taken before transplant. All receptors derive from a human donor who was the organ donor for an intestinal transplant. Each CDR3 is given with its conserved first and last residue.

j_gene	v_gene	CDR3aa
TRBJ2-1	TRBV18	CASSAGPPTLYEQFF
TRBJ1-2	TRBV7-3	CASSPGQGTGYTF
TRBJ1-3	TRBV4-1	CASSLGRRNTIYF
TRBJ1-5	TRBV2	CASSEGAGTQPQHF
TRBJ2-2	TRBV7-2	CASSLGVGRLANTGELFF
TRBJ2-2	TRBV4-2	CASSLGTSGTGELFF
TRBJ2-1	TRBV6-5	CASSYVNGGEQFF
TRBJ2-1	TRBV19	CASTPWGGESYNEQFF
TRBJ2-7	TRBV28	CASSFPQTSGSYEQYF
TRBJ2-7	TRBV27	CASSFQPGGAYEQYF
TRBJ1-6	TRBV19	CASSLQGNSPLHF
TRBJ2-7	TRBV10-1	CASSDTYEQYF
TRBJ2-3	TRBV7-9	CASSLVGGTTDTQYF
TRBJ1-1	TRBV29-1	CSVHGMNTEAFF
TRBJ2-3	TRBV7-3	CASSPLGLAGGGHTQYF
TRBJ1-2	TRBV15	CATSPRGLQINYGYTF
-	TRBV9	CASSLGLAEGGVYEQYF
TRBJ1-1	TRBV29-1	CSVTGQVNTEAFF
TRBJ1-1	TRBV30	CAWTFNTEAFF
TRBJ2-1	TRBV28	CASSPRGAVNDEQFF
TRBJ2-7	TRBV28	CASSLGGGREQYF
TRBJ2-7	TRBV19	CASSMSGQDPYEQYF
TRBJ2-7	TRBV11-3	CASSSRDIAYEQYF
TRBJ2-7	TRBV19	CASDPGRGRSSYEQYF
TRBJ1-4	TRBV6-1	CASRTGSYEKLFF
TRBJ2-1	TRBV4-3	CASSQGWGAEYNEQFF
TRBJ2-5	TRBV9	CASRDSQETQYF
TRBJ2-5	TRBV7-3	CASSGGGVGETQYF
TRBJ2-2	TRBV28	CASSLSVGAFGELFF
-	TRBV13	CASSSGGFNEQYF
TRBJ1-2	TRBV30	CAWSPQGGNYGYTF
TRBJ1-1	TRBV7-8	CASSPFRRVVTEAFF
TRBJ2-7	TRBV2	CASGLPPEQYF
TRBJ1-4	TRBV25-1	CASSEIGGDEKLFF
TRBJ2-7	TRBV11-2	CASSPTAGTVPYEQYF
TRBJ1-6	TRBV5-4	CASSFSGGNSPLHF
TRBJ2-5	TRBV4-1	CASSQGASGRAVETQYF
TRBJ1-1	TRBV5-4	CASSFTGGMNTEAFF
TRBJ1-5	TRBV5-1	CASSLGTGVDQPQHF
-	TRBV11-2	CASSLGATYEQYF
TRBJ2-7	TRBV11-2	CASSMGTSGGLEYEQYF
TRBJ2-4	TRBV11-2	CASSFIGRGAKNIQYF
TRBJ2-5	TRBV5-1	CASSYQGWEETQYF
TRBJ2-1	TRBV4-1	CASQPTVWEGSEYNEQFF
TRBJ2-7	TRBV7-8	CASSLGSETRSYEQYF
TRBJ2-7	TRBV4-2	CASSLKTGESYEQYF
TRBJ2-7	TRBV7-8	CASSLVGGSQLGLYEQYF
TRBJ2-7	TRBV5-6	CASSLRAGGHEQYF
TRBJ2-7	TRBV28	CASSPGTSEYGQYF
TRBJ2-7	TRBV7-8	CASSPDGVCGEAYEQYF
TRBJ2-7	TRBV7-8	CASSLEVGGPSYEQYF
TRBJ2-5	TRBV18	CASSPPGQGNSYF
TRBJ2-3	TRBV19	CASRFWTGSTDTQYF
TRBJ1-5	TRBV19	CASSTGNQPQHF
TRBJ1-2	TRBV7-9	CASSLGLDRNYGYTF